What follows are 13 T cell receptor beta chains derived from one specimen sequenced in a study of T cells after yellow fever vaccination. From the 5' RACE reads, TCRdb called clonotypes with MiXCR, one entry per CDR3 protein. Among around 320,000 distinct CDR3 sequences listed, around 8.6% were seen once. The sample was CD4+ T cells sorted from PBMCs, taken 5 days after the yellow fever booster vaccination. The receptors stem from a man between 18 and 35 years old who received the YFV17D yellow fever vaccine.

This clonotype was picked up many times. The genes are TRBV27 and TRBJ1-1; the D gene is possibly TRBD1 (6 bases). The CDR3 runs 14 residues. Per germline, CDR1 MNHEY and CDR2 SMNVEV (reference sequence). The germline V and J ends were trimmed by 5 bases and 5 bases, with 15 bases remaining between them. The CDR3 region has the DNA TGTGCCAGCAGTCCATTGGGCCAGGGGACTGAAGCTTTCTTT. Encoded protein: CASSPLGQGTEAFF.

This clonotype was seen a handful of times. J is TRBJ2-2 and V is TRBV24-1, with 7 bases aligning to TRBD1. This CDR3 contains 17 residues. V gave up 4 bases and J gave up 0 bases; unmatched junction bases: 7. Germline loops: CDR1 KGHDR, CDR2 SFDVKD. The CDR3 sequence is CATSELGTAANTGELFF. CDR3 DNA sequence: TGTGCCACCAGTGAACTAGGGACAGCTGCGAACACCGGGGAGCTGTTTTTT.

This clonotype was found many times. The chain is built from TRBV7-9 and TRBJ2-1, with 9 bases lining up with TRBD2. The CDR3 has 16 residues. Germline values: CDR1 SEHNR, CDR2 FQNEAQ (reference sequence). With V trimmed by 2 bases and J by 1 base, 3 bases remained unmatched. DNA of the CDR3: TGTGCCAGCAGCTTATCGCTAGCGGGGTCCTACAATGAGCAGTTCTTC. This gives the protein CASSLSLAGSYNEQFF.

The chain uses TRBV12-3 or TRBV12-4 and TRBJ1-1; D is ambiguous. Trimming took 6 bases from V and 4 from J, leaving 12 bases between them. The CDR3 length is 13 residues. The CDR3 spells CASSPNIGTEAFF. CDR3 DNA sequence: TGTGCCAGCAGCCCAAATATCGGCACTGAAGCTTTCTTT.

V and J are TRBV19 and TRBJ1-4; 7 bases fit TRBD1. With 7 bases clipped from V and 0 bases from J, the junction kept 5 bases outside the gene matches. CDR1 LNHDA and CDR2 SQIVND come from the germline V gene (reference sequence). CDR3 length: 15 residues. CDR3 loop: CASKDRSATNEKLFF. The DNA of the CDR3 is TGTGCCAGTAAGGACAGGAGTGCAACTAATGAAAAACTGTTTTTT.

This clonotype was recorded at least ten times. CDR3 DNA sequence: TGTGCCAGCAGCACGGGGGGCTCCTACAATGAGCAGTTCTTC. This translates into CASSTGGSYNEQFF. The chain joins TRBV9 to TRBJ2-1; TRBD2 agrees at 7 bases. V gave up 4 bases and J gave up 0 bases; unmatched junction bases: 1. CDR1 SGDLS and CDR2 YYNGEE come from the germline V gene. The CDR3 is 14 residues long.

This clonotype was detected a few times. This chain uses TRBV20-1 with TRBJ2-7; 10 bases fit TRBD2. Germline CDR1 DFQATT, CDR2 SNEGSKA (reference sequence). After removal of 5 bases from V and 2 bases from J, the junction contained 3 bases not matched to a gene. This CDR3 has 13 amino acids. For the CDR3, the DNA is TGCAGTGCTCCCGGACTAGCGGCCTACGAGCAGTACGTC. Amino acids: CSAPGLAAYEQYV.

This clonotype was detected a few times. J is TRBJ2-3 and V is TRBV2, with 11 bases lining up with TRBD2. The CDR3 covers 14 residues. The junction had 6 bases not matched to a gene; V was cut back by 7 bases and J by 6 bases. Germline loops: CDR1 SNHLY, CDR2 FYNNEI. The CDR3: CASILAGGSDTQYF. CDR3 sequence (DNA): TGTGCCAGCATCCTAGCGGGGGGCTCGGATACGCAGTATTTT.

The chain employs TRBV7-3 and TRBJ2-3, with 8 bases fitting TRBD1. V was clipped by 5 bases and J by 6 bases; unmatched bases: 1. Germline V lookup: CDR1 SGHTA, CDR2 FQGTGA. The CDR3 spans 12 residues. The DNA of the CDR3 is TGTGCCAGCAGCAGACAGGGGGATACGCAGTATTTT. It is translated as CASSRQGDTQYF.

This clonotype was picked up a small number of times. The chain is built from TRBV9 and TRBJ2-5, with TRBD2 identical over 9 bases. V lost 0 bases and J lost 5; bases outside the gene matches: 5. There are 15 residues in the CDR3. CDR1 is SGDLS and CDR2 is YYNGEE in the germline V gene. CDR3 nucleotides: TGTGCCAGCAGCGTAGGGGCTAGCGGGGCTGAGACCCAGTACTTC. Amino acid sequence: CASSVGASGAETQYF.

The chain couples TRBV9 to TRBJ2-2, with 7 bases identical to TRBD2. J gave up 1 base and V 2 bases, and 8 bases lay outside the gene matches. CDR1 and CDR2 from the germline V gene are SGDLS and YYNGEE. This CDR3 is 17 amino acids long. In DNA form, the CDR3 reads TGTGCCAGCAGCGTTCGGGGAGCGGGACTGAACACCGGGGAGCTGTTTTTT. It translates to CASSVRGAGLNTGELFF.

Sample share makes this clonotype medium-sized. The chain combines TRBV5-6 with TRBJ2-3; 10 nucleotides align to TRBD1. Trimming removed 7 bases from V and 2 bases from J; junction bases left unmatched: 10. This CDR3 region has 16 residues. Germline CDR1 SGHDT, CDR2 YYEEEE. The CDR3 reads CASDKTGGVLTDTQYF. CDR3 DNA sequence: TGTGCCAGCGACAAGACAGGGGGCGTACTCACAGATACGCAGTATTTT. Filled out from reference TRBV5-6 and TRBJ2-3, the complete variable domain reads DAGVTQSPTHLIKTRGQQVTLRCSPKSGHDTVSWYQQALGQGPQFIFQYYEEEERQRGNFPDRFSGHQFPNYSSELNVNALLLGDSALYLCASDKTGGVLTDTQYFGPGTRLTVL.

This clonotype was observed a handful of times. The genes are TRBV6-5 and TRBJ2-3, with 9 bases aligning to TRBD2. The germline CDR1 and CDR2 sequences are MNHEY and SVGAGI. Germline trimming cut 7 bases from V and 3 bases from J; bases unmatched to any gene: 5. CDR3 length equals 14 residues. CDR3 region: CASTRGGLTDTQYF. As DNA, the CDR3 is TGTGCCAGCACGCGGGGGGGTTTGACAGATACGCAGTATTTT.